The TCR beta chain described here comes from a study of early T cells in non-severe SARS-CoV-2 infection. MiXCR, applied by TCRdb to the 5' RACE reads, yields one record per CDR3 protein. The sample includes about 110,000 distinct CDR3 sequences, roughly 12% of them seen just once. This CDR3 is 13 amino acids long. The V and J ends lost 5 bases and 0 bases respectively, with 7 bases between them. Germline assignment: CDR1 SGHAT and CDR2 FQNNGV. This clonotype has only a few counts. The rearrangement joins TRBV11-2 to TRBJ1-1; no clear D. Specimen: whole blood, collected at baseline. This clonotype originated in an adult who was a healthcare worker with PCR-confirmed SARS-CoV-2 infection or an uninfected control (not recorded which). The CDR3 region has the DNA TGTGCCAGCAGCCCACGCCTGAACACTGAAGCTTTCTTT. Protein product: CASSPRLNTEAFF.